This record looks at one T cell receptor beta chain sequence and its context. The antigen remains unidentified. These data are taken from a study of T cell repertoires and HLA-DP antigens. Study as a whole: Donors were two male and one female, aged 18-to-29 to 60-to-69.

CDR3 length: 14 residues. Germline V gene data show CDR1 as MGHDK and CDR2 as SYGVNS. Trimming cost V 4 bases and J 3 bases; bases outside gene matches: 4. Sequenced by immunoSEQ multiplex PCR; TCRdb stores in-frame clones only, minus some. The data contain tens of thousands of clones, roughly 75% of them seen just once; the ten biggest clones take up roughly 1.5%. The chain couples TRBV25-1 to TRBJ2-7; 9 bases map to TRBD2. The receptor's source is a man in his fifties or sixties in good health and CMV-seronegative. Sequencing input: CD4+ T cells from PBMCs. In DNA form, the CDR3 reads TGTGCCAGCAGTGGAGCGGGGGGCAACTACGAGCAGTACTTC. This codes for CASSGAGGNYEQYF.